The T cell receptor (beta chain) under discussion was sequenced for a study of read filtering for tumor transcriptome and immune sequencing. Study in general: Among patients, approximately 17 were male and more than 12 female, aged about 47 to 80 (mean about 71). Per sample, TCR-region reads ranged about 4 to 11 million by IR-seq, roughly 85 to 1,300 by RNA-seq.

The V gene end was trimmed by 2 bases and the J gene end by 2 bases; junction bases not matched to a gene: 4. The CDR3 sequence is 16 residues long. Germline loops: CDR1 SNHLY, CDR2 FYNNEI. From around 0.4 ug of RNA, a library with molecular barcoded alpha/delta and beta/gamma adaptors was made. TCRdb re-called the reads with MiXCR, one entry per CDR3 protein. Found here are approximately 50,000 distinct CDR3 sequences, roughly 19% of them singletons; the top ten hold approximately 18%. The material sequenced was a population of CD138-negative cells sorted from bone marrow. This clonotype was obtained from a donor aged 40 or older with multiple myeloma. V usage is TRBV2 and J usage is TRBJ2-3, with 10 bases identical to TRBD2. Here the CDR3 reads CASSEFLAGVTDTQYF. CDR3 sequence (DNA): TGTGCCAGCAGTGAATTCCTAGCGGGGGTCACAGATACGCAGTATTTT.